The 2 T cell receptor beta chains below were found in one sample sequenced in a study of regulatory T cells in long-lasting Graves disease. Combining iRepertoire HTBI primers with Arm-PCR of CDR3 regions, the authors built TCR beta libraries. TCRdb reprocessed the multiplex PCR reads via MiXCR and lists one record per CDR3 protein. The sample has a few hundred thousand distinct CDR3 sequences, roughly a fifth seen once; the top ten hold about 12%. Specified time point: newly diagnosed GD, antithyroid drugs for less than 3 months. Extracted RNA from PBMCs served as the source of the TCR library. These data were also filed under a second study, of T cells in Graves' hyperthyroidism and ophthalmopathy.

The sample consisted of peripheral blood mononuclear cells (PBMCs), taken at new diagnosis, from a patient treated with antithyroid drugs. These receptors originate from a young woman with Graves disease.

The chain joins TRBV6-2 or TRBV6-3 to TRBJ1-5, with D tentatively TRBD1 (5 bases). Germline CDR1 is MNHEY and CDR2 is SVGEGT. This CDR3 is 14 amino acids long. The V end was cut by 6 bases, the J end by 7 bases, with 16 bases between. The CDR3 region has the DNA TGTGCCAGCAGCGAAGGGGAAGCAGCCCAGCCCCAGCATTTT. Translated: CASSEGEAAQPQHF.

This clonotype has ten or more counts. V gene TRBV12-3 or TRBV12-4 combines with J gene TRBJ2-2; weak D call: TRBD2 (6 bases). V was shortened by 3 bases and J by 5 bases, with 13 bases between the two germline ends. This CDR3 has 15 residues. In nucleotides, the CDR3 is TGTGCCAGCAGTTTGCCCGGGACTGGGACCGGGGAGCTGTTTTTT. Translated: CASSLPGTGTGELFF.